These 14 T cell receptor beta chains originate from one sample sequenced in a study of T cell responses to AZD1222 COVID-19 vaccine. Repertoires were generated with immunoSEQ multiplex PCR, while TCRdb's copy carries only in-frame clones and drops some. The sample holds about 150,000 clones, less than 95% seen once. Material: peripheral blood, obtained 28 days after the second dose of the MenACWY control vaccine. These receptor sequences come from an adult who received the MenACWY meningococcal vaccine as a control.

This chain joins TRBV28 and TRBJ2-2; possible D gene TRBD2, 5 bases. CDR1 and CDR2 (germline): MDHEN, SYDVKM. V dropped 2 bases and J dropped 4 bases, with 5 bases sitting between them. The CDR3 extends over 13 amino acids. CDR3 amino acids: CASSLRGTGELFF. CDR3 nucleotides: TGTGCCAGCAGTTTACGGGGCACCGGGGAGCTGTTTTTT.

In nucleotides, the CDR3 is TGTGCCAGCAGCATAGGGACTTCCGGGAGCGAGCAGTACTTC. Translated, it gives CASSIGTSGSEQYF. The V call is TRBV9, the J call TRBJ2-7; maybe TRBD2 (6 bases). The germline V gene encodes CDR1 SGDLS and CDR2 YYNGEE. V was shortened by 4 bases and J by 6 bases, with 17 bases between the two germline ends. The CDR3 loop spans 14 amino acids.

The V call is TRBV14, the J call TRBJ1-1; a weak D match, TRBD1 (5 bases). CDR3 length equals 16 residues. Germline CDR1 reads SGHDN; CDR2 reads FVKESK. V was shortened by 0 bases and J by 0 bases, with 11 bases between the two germline ends. This chain's CDR3 is CASSQDLRGMNTEAFF. CDR3 DNA sequence: TGTGCCAGCAGCCAAGATTTACGGGGGATGAACACTGAAGCTTTCTTT.

The rearrangement uses TRBV19 and TRBJ1-1; D is perhaps TRBD1 (6 bases). Deletions cut 7 bases from V and 0 bases from J, with 18 bases between. Per the germline V gene, CDR1 is LNHDA and CDR2 is SQIVND (reference sequence). This CDR3 contains 16 residues. For the CDR3, the DNA is TGTGCCAGTAAGACAGGTTCGGCCCCTATGAACACTGAAGCTTTCTTT. Residues: CASKTGSAPMNTEAFF.

The rearrangement uses TRBV2 and TRBJ2-7; D might be TRBD1 (5 bases). This CDR3 has 15 amino acids. V lost 3 bases and J lost 2, with 14 bases in between. Looked up from germline, CDR1 is SNHLY and CDR2 is FYNNEI. Written as DNA, the CDR3 is TGTGCCAGCAGTGAGGGGTGGCAGGGTACCTACGAGCAGTACTTC. It codes for CASSEGWQGTYEQYF.

This rearrangement joins TRBV6-5 to TRBJ1-1; perhaps TRBD1 as D (5 bases). Germline CDR1 MNHEY, CDR2 SVGAGI. Trimming left V 6 bases short and J 4 bases short, with 18 bases between. The CDR3 is made up of 15 amino acids. The DNA of the CDR3 is TGTGCCAGCAGATTCGGACCCCAGGGTTTCACTGAAGCTTTCTTT. It translates to CASRFGPQGFTEAFF.

The CDR3 sequence: CASSLGWRHSYEQYF. DNA of the CDR3: TGTGCCAGCAGTTTAGGTTGGCGGCACTCCTACGAGCAGTACTTC. The genes are TRBV27 and TRBJ2-7; D not resolved. CDR1 and CDR2 from the germline V gene are MNHEY and SMNVEV (reference sequence). V was clipped by 2 bases and J by 0 bases, with 11 bases between them. This CDR3 region has 15 residues.

The V and J genes are TRBV7-3 and TRBJ2-3; 13 bases map to TRBD2. The ends lost 3 bases at V and 4 bases at J; junction bases unmatched: 1. The CDR3 spans 15 residues. The germline V gene has CDR1 SGHTA and CDR2 FQGTGA. For the CDR3, the DNA is TGTGCCAGCAGCTTGACTAGCGGGAGGTCAGATACGCAGTATTTT. As protein: CASSLTSGRSDTQYF.

This chain uses TRBV10-3 with TRBJ1-4; 10 nucleotides agree with TRBD1. The V gene's germline CDR1 is ENHRY and CDR2 SYGVKD. V shed 6 bases, J shed 4 bases, and the junction held 2 bases outside the gene matches. This CDR3 spans 14 amino acids. CDR3 sequence (DNA): TGTGCCATCAGCGGACAGGGGGATAATGAAAAACTGTTTTTT. It encodes CAISGQGDNEKLFF.

The chain joins TRBV14 to TRBJ2-5; D gene unclear. The CDR3 sequence is 13 residues long. CDR1 is SGHDN, CDR2 FVKESK, per germline. V was shortened by 2 bases and J by 1 base, with 5 bases between the two germline ends. CDR3 DNA: TGTGCCAGCAGCCAAAACCTCCAAGAGACCCAGTACTTC. This gives the protein CASSQNLQETQYF.

The chain uses TRBV6-5 and TRBJ1-2, with D perhaps matching TRBD1 (6 bases). CDR3 length: 14 amino acids. Per the germline V gene, CDR1 is MNHEY and CDR2 is SVGAGI. The germline V and J ends were trimmed by 11 bases and 1 base, with 17 bases remaining between them. The CDR3 DNA is TGTGCCGGCAACGGGGGCGCCAGTAACTATGGCTACACCTTC. This gives the protein CAGNGGASNYGYTF.

As DNA, the CDR3 is TGTGCCAGCAGTTTAGTCGGCGCAGGGGGCGCGAGAGGCTACACCTTC. This translates into CASSLVGAGGARGYTF. The gene calls are TRBV28 and TRBJ1-2, with TRBD1 matching over 8 bases. The germline gives CDR1 MDHEN, CDR2 SYDVKM. The CDR3 is made up of 16 amino acids. V was pared by 2 bases and J by 8 bases, with 13 bases of the junction left unmatched.

The chain carries TRBV2 and TRBJ1-1, with 9 bases fitting TRBD1. With V trimmed by 6 bases and J by 4 bases, 12 bases remained unmatched. CDR3 length equals 16 residues. CDR1 is SNHLY and CDR2 is FYNNEI in the germline V gene. The DNA for the CDR3 is TGTGCCAGCAGCGTGGACAGGGGCCAGCGGGGCACTGAAGCTTTCTTT. Amino acid sequence: CASSVDRGQRGTEAFF.

V gene TRBV3-1 (or the pseudogene TRBV3-2) combines with J gene TRBJ1-2; maybe TRBD1 (5 bases). The CDR3 runs to 15 residues. Germline CDR1 is LGHDT and CDR2 is YNNKEL (reference sequence). Trimming took off 3 bases at V and 2 bases at J, with 13 bases between the two ends. The CDR3 DNA follows: TGTGCCAGCAGCCAGGCCCCGGGGGGAAACTATGGCTACACCTTC. Residues: CASSQAPGGNYGYTF.